This T cell receptor beta chain was profiled in a study of shared clonotypes between healthy human individuals. General study points: Blood was the sole source, and tissue repertoires probably differ.

Germline CDR1 reads LGHNA; CDR2 reads YSLEER. V dropped 4 bases and J dropped 10; count of bases not matched to a gene: 5. The CDR3 totals 14 residues. This clone was counted a single time. Its antigen is still unknown. Ten immunoSEQ deep assay plates were used by the authors to sequence unsorted PBMC DNA. Produced via immunoSEQ multiplex PCR; TCRdb's table is partial and in-frame only. Among fewer than 550,000 clones listed, roughly 85% were seen once. The clonotype originates from a woman aged 40 to 50 in good health. Some clones in this sample may be carry-over from other donors' samples. The chain is built from TRBV4-3 and TRBJ2-2, with 11 bases lining up with TRBD2. The specimen sequenced was PBMCs. The CDR3 nucleotides read TGCGCCAGCAGCCGACTAGCGGGGAACGAGGAGCTGTTTTTT. This translates into CASSRLAGNEELFF.